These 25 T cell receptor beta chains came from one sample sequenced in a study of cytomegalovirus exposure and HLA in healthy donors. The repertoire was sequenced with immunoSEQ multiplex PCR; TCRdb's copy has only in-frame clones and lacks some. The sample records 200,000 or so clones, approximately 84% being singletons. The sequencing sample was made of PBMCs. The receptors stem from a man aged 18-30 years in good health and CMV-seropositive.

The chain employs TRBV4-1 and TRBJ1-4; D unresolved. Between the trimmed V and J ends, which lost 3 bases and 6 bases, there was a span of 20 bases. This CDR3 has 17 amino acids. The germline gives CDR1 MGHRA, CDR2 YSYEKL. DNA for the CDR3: TGCGCCAGCAGCCAGCGGGCGTGGATAACGGTTGATGAAAAACTGTTTTTT. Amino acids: CASSQRAWITVDEKLFF.

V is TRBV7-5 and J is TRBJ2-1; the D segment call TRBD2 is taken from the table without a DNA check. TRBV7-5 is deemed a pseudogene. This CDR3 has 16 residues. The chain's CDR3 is CVRSSEGRENGYEQFF. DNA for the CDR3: TGTGTCAGAAGCTCCGAGGGGCGGGAGAATGGATATGAGCAGTTCTTC.

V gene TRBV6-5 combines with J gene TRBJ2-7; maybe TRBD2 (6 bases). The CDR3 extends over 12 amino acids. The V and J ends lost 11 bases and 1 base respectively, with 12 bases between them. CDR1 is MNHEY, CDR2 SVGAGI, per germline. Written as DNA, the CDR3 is TGTGCCGTCCGGGCGGGGTCCTACGAGCAGTACTTC. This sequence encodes CAVRAGSYEQYF.

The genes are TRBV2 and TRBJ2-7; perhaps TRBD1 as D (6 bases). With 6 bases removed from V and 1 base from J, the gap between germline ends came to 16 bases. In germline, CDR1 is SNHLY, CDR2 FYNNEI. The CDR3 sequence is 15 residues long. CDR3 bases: TGTGCCAGCAGGGAGGACAGTTACAAATCCTACGAGCAGTACTTC. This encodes CASREDSYKSYEQYF.

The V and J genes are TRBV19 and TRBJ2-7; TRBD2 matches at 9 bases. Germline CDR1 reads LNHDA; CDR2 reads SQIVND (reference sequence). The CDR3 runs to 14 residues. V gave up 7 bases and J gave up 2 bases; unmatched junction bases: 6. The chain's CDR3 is CASNKRGEAYEQYF. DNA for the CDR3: TGTGCCAGTAACAAGCGGGGGGAGGCCTACGAGCAGTACTTC.

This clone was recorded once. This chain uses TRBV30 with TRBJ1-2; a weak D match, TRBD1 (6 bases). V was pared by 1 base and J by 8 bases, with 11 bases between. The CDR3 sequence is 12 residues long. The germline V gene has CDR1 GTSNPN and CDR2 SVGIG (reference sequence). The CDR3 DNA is TGTGCCTGGAGTGGGACAGCCAACGGCTACACCTTC. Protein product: CAWSGTANGYTF.

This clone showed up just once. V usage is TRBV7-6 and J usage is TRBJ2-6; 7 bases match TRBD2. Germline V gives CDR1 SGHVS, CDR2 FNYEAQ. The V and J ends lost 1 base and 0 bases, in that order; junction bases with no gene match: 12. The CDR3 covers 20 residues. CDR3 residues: CASSLVVGGGSSSGANVLTF. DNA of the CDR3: TGTGCCAGCAGCTTAGTGGTTGGGGGGGGTTCAAGCTCTGGGGCCAACGTCCTGACTTTC.

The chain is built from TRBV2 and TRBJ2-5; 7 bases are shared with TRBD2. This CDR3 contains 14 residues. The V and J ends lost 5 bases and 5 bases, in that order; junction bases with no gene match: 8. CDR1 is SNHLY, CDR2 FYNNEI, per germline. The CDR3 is CASSIGGGGETQYF. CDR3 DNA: TGTGCCAGCAGTATCGGCGGGGGAGGTGAGACCCAGTACTTC.

CDR3 residues: CAWRTDRYNTEAFF. CDR3 coding DNA: TGTGCCTGGAGGACGGACAGATATAACACTGAAGCTTTCTTT. The chain links TRBV30 to TRBJ1-1, with D possibly TRBD1 on 6 matching bases. V was shortened by 3 bases and J by 2 bases, with 13 bases between the two germline ends. The CDR3 extends over 14 amino acids. Germline loops: CDR1 GTSNPN, CDR2 SVGIG (reference sequence).

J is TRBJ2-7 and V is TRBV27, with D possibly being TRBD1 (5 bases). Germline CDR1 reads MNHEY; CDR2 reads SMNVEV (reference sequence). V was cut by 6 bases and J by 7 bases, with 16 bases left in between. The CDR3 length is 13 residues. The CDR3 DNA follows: TGTGCCAGCAGGATCGACAGTAGGGCTGAGCAGTACTTC. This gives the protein CASRIDSRAEQYF.

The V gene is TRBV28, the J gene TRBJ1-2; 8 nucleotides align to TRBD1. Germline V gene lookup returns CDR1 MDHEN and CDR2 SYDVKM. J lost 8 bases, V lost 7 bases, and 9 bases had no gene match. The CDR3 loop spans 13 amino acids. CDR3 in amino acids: CASTTTGDGGYTF. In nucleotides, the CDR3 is TGTGCCAGCACTACGACAGGGGATGGCGGCTACACCTTC.

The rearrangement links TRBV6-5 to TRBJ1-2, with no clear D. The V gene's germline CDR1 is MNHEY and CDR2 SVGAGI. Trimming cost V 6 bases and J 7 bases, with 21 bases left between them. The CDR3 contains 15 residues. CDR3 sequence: CASRPPGERTAGYTF. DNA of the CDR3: TGTGCCAGCAGACCCCCCGGGGAGAGGACTGCTGGCTACACCTTC.

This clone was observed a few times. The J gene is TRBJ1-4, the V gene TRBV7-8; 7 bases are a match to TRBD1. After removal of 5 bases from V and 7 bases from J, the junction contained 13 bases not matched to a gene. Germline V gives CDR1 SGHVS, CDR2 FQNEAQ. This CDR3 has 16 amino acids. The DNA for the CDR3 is TGTGCCAGCAGCGCCCCGGCGGACAGGCGTCGTGAAAAACTGTTTTTT. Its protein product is CASSAPADRRREKLFF.

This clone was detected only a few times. CDR3 protein: CASSSGTGPYNEQFF. Written as DNA, the CDR3 is TGCGCCAGCAGCTCAGGGACAGGCCCTTACAATGAGCAGTTCTTC. The chain joins TRBV5-1 to TRBJ2-1; 8 nucleotides match TRBD1. The CDR3 consists of 15 residues. V gave up 3 bases and J gave up 4 bases; unmatched junction bases: 6. Germline V gives CDR1 SGHRS, CDR2 YFSETQ.

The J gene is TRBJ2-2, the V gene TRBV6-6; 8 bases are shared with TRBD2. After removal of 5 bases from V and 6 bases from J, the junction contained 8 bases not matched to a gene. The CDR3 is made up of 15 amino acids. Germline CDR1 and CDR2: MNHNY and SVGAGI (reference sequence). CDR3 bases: TGTGCCAGCAGTAGCCCCGGGAGGGCCCCCGGGGAGCTGTTTTTT. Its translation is CASSSPGRAPGELFF.

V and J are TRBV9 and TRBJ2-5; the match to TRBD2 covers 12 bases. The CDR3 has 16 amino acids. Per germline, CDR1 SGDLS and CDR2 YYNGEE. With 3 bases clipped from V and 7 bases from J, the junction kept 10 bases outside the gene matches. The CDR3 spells CASSAPLAGGKGTQYF. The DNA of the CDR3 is TGTGCCAGCAGCGCGCCTCTAGCGGGGGGGAAGGGGACCCAGTACTTC.

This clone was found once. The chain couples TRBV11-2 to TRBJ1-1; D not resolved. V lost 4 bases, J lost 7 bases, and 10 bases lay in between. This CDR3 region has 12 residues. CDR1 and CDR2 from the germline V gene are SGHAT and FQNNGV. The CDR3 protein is CASSSTSIEAFF. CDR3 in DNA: TGTGCCAGCAGCTCAACCAGTATTGAAGCTTTCTTT. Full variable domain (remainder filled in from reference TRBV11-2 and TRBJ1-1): EAGVAQSPRYKIIEKRQSVAFWCNPISGHATLYWYQQILGQGPKLLIQFQNNGVVDDSQLPKDRFSAERLKGVDSTLKIQPAKLEDSAVYLCASSSTSIEAFFGQGTRLTVV.

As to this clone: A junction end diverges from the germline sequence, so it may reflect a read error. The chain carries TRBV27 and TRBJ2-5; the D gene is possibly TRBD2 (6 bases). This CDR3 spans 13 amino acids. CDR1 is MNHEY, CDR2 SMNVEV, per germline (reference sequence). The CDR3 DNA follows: TGTGCCAGCAGCTCAACGACTAGTCCGGCCTTGAACTTC. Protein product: CASSSTTSPALNF.

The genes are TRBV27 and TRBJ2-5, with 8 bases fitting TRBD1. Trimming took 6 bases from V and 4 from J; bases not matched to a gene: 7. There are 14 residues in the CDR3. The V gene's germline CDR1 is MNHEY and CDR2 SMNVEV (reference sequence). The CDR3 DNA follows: TGTGCCAGCAGGAAAACACAGGGGGGAGAGACCCAGTACTTC. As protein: CASRKTQGGETQYF.

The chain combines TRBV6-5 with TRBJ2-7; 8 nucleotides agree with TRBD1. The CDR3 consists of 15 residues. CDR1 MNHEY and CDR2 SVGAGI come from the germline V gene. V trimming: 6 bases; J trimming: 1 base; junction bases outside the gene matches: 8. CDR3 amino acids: CASRPTGGWSYEQYF. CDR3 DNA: TGTGCCAGCAGGCCCACAGGGGGGTGGTCCTACGAGCAGTACTTC.

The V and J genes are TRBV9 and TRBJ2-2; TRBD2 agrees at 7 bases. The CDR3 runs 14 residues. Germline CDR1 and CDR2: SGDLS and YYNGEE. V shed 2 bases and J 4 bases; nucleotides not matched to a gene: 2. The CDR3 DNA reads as TGTGCCAGCAGCGTCAGGGAGGGCACCGGGGAGCTGTTTTTT. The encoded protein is CASSVREGTGELFF.

CDR3 nucleotide sequence: TGCAGCGTGACACCTATGACGGCAAACACTGAAGCTTTCTTT. This translates into CSVTPMTANTEAFF. The chain has TRBV29-1 and TRBJ1-1; D gene unclear. From germline, CDR1 is SQVTM and CDR2 ANQGSEA. The CDR3 is 14 residues long. Between the trimmed V and J ends, which lost 6 bases and 2 bases, there was a span of 16 bases.

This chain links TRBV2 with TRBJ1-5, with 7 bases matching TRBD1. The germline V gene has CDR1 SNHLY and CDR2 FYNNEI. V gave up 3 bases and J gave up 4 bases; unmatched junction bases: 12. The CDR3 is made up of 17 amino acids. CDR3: CASSDSFRRDRNQPQHF. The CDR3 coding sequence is TGTGCCAGCAGTGATTCGTTTCGTCGGGACAGAAATCAGCCCCAGCATTTT.

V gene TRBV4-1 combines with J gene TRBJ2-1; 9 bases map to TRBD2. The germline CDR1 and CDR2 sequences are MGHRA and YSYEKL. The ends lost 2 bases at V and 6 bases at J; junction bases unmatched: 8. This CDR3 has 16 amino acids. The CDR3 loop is CASSQILAGTGNEQFF. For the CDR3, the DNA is TGCGCCAGCAGCCAAATACTAGCGGGTACGGGCAATGAGCAGTTCTTC.

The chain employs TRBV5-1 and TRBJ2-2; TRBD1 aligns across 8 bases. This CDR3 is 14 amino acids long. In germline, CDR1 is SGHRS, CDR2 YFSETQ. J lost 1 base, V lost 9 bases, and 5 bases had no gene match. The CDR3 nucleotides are TGCGCCACCGCCGGGACAGGGAACACCGGGGAGCTGTTTTTT. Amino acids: CATAGTGNTGELFF.